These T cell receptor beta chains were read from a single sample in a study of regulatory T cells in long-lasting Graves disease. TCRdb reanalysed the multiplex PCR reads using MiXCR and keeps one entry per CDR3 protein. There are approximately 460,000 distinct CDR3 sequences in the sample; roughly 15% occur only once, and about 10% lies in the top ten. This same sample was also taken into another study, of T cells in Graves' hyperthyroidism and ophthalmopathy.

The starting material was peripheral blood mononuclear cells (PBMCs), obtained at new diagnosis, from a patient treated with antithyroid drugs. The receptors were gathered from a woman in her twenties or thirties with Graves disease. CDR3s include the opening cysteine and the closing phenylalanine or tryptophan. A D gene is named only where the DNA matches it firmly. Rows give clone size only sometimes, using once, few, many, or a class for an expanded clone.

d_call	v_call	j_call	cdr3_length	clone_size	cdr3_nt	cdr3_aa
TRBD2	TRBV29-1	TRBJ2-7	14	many	TGCAGCGTCGAGGGACTAGCGGGAGCTTACGAGCAGTACTTC	CSVEGLAGAYEQYF
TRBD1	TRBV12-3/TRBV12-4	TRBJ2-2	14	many	TGTGCCAGCTGCAGACAGGGGGATGCCGGGGAGCTGTTTTTT	CASCRQGDAGELFF
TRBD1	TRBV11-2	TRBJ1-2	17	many	TGTGCCAGCAGCACTCACAGGGGTTCCCTAACTAACTATGGCTACACCTTC	CASSTHRGSLTNYGYTF
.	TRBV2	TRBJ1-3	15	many	TGTGCCATCGGAGTTCTACTGCCCTCTGGAAACACCATATATTTT	CAIGVLLPSGNTIYF
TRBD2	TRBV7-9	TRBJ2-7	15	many	TGTGCCAGCGGCCAGACTAGCGGGAGTCGGTACGAGCAGTACTTC	CASGQTSGSRYEQYF
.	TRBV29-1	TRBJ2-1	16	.	TGCAGCGTTGTGTACCCCGGGGGCAGGGCCTACAATGAGCAGTTCTTC	CSVVYPGGRAYNEQFF
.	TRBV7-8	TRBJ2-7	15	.	TGTGCCAGCAGCCCAAAGACCCGGGGTCCCCACGAGCAGTACTTC	CASSPKTRGPHEQYF
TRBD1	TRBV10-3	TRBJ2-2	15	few	TGTGCCATCAGTTCCGGGACAGGGACAACCGGGGAGCTGTTTTTT	CAISSGTGTTGELFF
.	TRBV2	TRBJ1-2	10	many	TGTGCCAGCAGAGGGAATGGCTACACCTTC	CASRGNGYTF
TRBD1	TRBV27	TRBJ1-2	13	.	TGTGCCAGCAGCCGGAGACAGGGTGCCGACTACACCTTC	CASSRRQGADYTF
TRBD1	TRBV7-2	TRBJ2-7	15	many	TGTGCCAGCAGCTCAGGGACAGGGGGCTCCTACGAGCAGTACTTC	CASSSGTGGSYEQYF
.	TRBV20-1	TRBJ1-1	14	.	TGCAGTGCTAGGAGGGGTTGGGTGAACACTGAAGCTTTCTTT	CSARRGWVNTEAFF
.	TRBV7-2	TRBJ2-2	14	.	TGTGCCAGCAGCTTAGAACCCGAGGGCGGGGAGCTGTTTTTT	CASSLEPEGGELFF
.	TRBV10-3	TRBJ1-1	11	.	TGTGCCGCCGCACAAGGGACTGAAGCTTTCTTT	CAAAQGTEAFF
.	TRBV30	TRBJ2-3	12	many	TGTGCCTGGAGTGCTAGCGTGGATACGCAGTATTTT	CAWSASVDTQYF
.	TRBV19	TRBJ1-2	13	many	TGTGCCAGTAGAGACACGGCCGTTGAGGGCTACACCTTC	CASRDTAVEGYTF
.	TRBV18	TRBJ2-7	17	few	TGTGCCAGCTCACCCGAAGTTACGGGACTGGTCTCCTACGAGCAGTACTTC	CASSPEVTGLVSYEQYF
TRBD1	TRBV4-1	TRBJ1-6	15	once	TGCGCCAGCAGCCAAGAGGACAGGGTGAATTCACCCCTCCACTTT	CASSQEDRVNSPLHF
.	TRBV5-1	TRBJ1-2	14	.	TGTGCCAGCAGCTCTGACGGATCTCTCTATGGCTACACCTTC	CASSSDGSLYGYTF
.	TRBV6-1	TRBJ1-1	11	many	TGTGCAGCTCGGTTGAACACTGAAGCTTTCTTT	CAARLNTEAFF
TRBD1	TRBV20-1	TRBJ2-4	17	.	TGCAGTGCTGGCCGGGACAGGGGCCCCGGAGCCAAAAACATTCAGTACTTC	CSAGRDRGPGAKNIQYF
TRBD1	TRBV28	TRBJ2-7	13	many	TGTGCCATCATGACAGGGGACGACTACGAGCAGTACTTC	CAIMTGDDYEQYF
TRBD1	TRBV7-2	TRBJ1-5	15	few	TGTGCCAGCAGCTTCACCTGGACAGGCGGTCAGCCCCAGCATTTT	CASSFTWTGGQPQHF
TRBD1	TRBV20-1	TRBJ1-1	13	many	TGCAGTGCCATTATTGGGACAGGGTCTGAAGCTTTCTTT	CSAIIGTGSEAFF
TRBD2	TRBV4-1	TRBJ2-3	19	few	TGCGCCAGCAGCCAAAGGACAGGGGGACTAGCGGGTGGCACAGATACGCAGTATTTT	CASSQRTGGLAGGTDTQYF
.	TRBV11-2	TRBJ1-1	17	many	TGTGCCAGCAGCTTAGTACCTACAGGGAACATGAACACTGAAGCTTTCTTT	CASSLVPTGNMNTEAFF
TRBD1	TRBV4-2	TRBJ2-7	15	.	TGTGCCAGCAGCCAACTCCGGGACAGCTCCTACGAGCAGTACTTC	CASSQLRDSSYEQYF
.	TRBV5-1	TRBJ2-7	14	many	TGCGCCAGCAGCTCCCGGGACATAGGCTACGAGCAGTACTTC	CASSSRDIGYEQYF
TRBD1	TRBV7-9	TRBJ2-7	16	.	TGTGCCAGCAGCTTAAGCGGGACAGGGATCTCCTACGAGCAGTACTTC	CASSLSGTGISYEQYF
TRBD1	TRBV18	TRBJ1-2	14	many	TGTGCCAGCTCAAACGACAGGGGTTGGGATGGCTACACCTTC	CASSNDRGWDGYTF
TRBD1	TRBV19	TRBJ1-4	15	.	TGTGCCAGTAGGCAACTACAGGGGGACGGTGAAAAACTGTTTTTT	CASRQLQGDGEKLFF
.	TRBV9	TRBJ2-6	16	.	TGTGCCAGCACTGACAGGGAGGGGTCTGGGGCCAACGTCCTGACTTTC	CASTDREGSGANVLTF
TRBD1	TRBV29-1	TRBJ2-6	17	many	TGCAGCGTTTCCGCCGGGACAGCCAGCTCTGGGGCCAACGTCCTGACTTTC	CSVSAGTASSGANVLTF
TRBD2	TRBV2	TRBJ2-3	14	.	TGTGCCAGCAGCGATGGGGGGGGGACAGATACGCAGTATTTT	CASSDGGGTDTQYF
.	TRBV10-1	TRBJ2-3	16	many	TGCGCCAGCAGTCACTCGCTGGGGAGCAGGAGGGATACGCAGTATTTT	CASSHSLGSRRDTQYF
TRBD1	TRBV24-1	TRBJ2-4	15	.	TGTGCCACCAGTGATCCGGGACAGGACCCGGGCATTCAGTACTTC	CATSDPGQDPGIQYF
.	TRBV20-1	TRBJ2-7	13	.	TGCAGTGTCAAGGACCCGGGTGGCTACGAGCAGTACTTC	CSVKDPGGYEQYF
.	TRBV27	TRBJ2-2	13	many	TGTGCCAGCAGTGGGGCGAACACCGGGGAGCTGTTTTTT	CASSGANTGELFF
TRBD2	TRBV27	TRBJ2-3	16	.	TGTGCCAGCAGAACGCGGGAGGCCGGCGGCGGAGATACGCAGTATTTT	CASRTREAGGGDTQYF
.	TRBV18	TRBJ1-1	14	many	TGTGCCAGCTCACCAGAAAAGGGTGGAACTGAAGCTTTCTTT	CASSPEKGGTEAFF
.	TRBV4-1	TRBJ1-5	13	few	TGCGCCAGCAGCCAAGAGCTCAATCAGCCCCAGCATTTT	CASSQELNQPQHF